This T cell receptor (beta chain) was captured by sequencing in a study of blood T cell repertoires in COVID-19. Study at large: Sources were T cells, B-cell-depleted T cells, or PBMCs; the material itself was cDNA or gDNA.

This clone appeared a few times. The CDR3 is 13 residues long. Germline values: CDR1 SNHLY, CDR2 FYNNEI. V was pared by 7 bases and J by 7 bases, with 7 bases of the junction left unmatched. Under the authors' procedure: Quantification of nucleated cells was approximated via reference gene primer amplification. Here immunoSEQ multiplex PCR was the method, and the copy in TCRdb shows in-frame clones only, minus some. V and J calls and clone size are given by that table; D and trimming were obtained from the DNA. The data show approximately 230,000 clones, with around 88% seen just once and approximately 5.3% held by the top ten.

The TCR sequence derives from a man older than 75 with acute or convalescent COVID-19. Input material: peripheral blood. V is TRBV2 and J is TRBJ2-1, with 7 bases matching TRBD2. DNA for the CDR3: TGTGCCAGCAAAGGGGAGGGTAGAAATGAGCAGTTCTTC. Protein product: CASKGEGRNEQFF.